The 19 T cell receptor beta chains below were found in one sample sequenced in a study of T cell repertoires in cytomegalovirus infection. One entry per CDR3 protein, called by TCRdb with MiXCR from the reads. The table shows 680,000 or so distinct CDR3 sequences, with 35% to 45% occurring only once. The sequenced material came from PBMCs. These receptors were obtained from a human donor in good health (CMV status not recorded). Some clones in this sample may be carry-over from other donors' samples.

This clonotype showed up just a few times. The genes are TRBV28 and TRBJ2-7; D is ambiguous. Trimming removed 5 bases from V and 1 base from J, with 15 bases in between. The CDR3 sequence is 15 residues long. CDR1 MDHEN and CDR2 SYDVKM come from the germline V gene. The CDR3 protein is CASSTPLGLSYEQYF. For the CDR3, the DNA is TGTGCCAGCAGTACCCCACTGGGCCTTTCCTACGAGCAGTACTTC.

The V call is TRBV3-1, the J call TRBJ1-5; the D gene is possibly TRBD1 (5 bases). Trimming left V 0 bases short and J 5 bases short, with 17 bases between. The CDR3 has 17 amino acids. The V gene's germline CDR1 is LGHDT and CDR2 YNNKEL (reference sequence). CDR3 in amino acids: CASSQDRGSLPHQPQHF. CDR3 sequence (DNA): TGTGCCAGCAGCCAAGATCGGGGGAGTTTGCCCCATCAGCCCCAGCATTTT. Full variable domain (outside the CDR3, taken from reference TRBV3-1 and TRBJ1-5): DTAVSQTPKYLVTQMGNDKSIKCEQNLGHDTMYWYKQDSKKFLKIMFSYNNKELIINETVPNRFSPKSPDKAHLNLHINSLELGDSAVYFCASSQDRGSLPHQPQHFGDGTRLSIL.

The chain carries TRBV6-5 and TRBJ2-2; TRBD2 matches at 14 bases. The CDR3 runs to 16 residues. Germline assignment: CDR1 MNHEY and CDR2 SVGAGI. V lost 7 bases to trimming and J lost 4 bases; unmatched junction nucleotides: 5. The CDR3 DNA reads as TGTGCCAGCACCCGGGGACTAGCGGGAGTCACCGGGGAGCTGTTTTTT. Translation: CASTRGLAGVTGELFF.

The rearrangement links TRBV29-1 to TRBJ1-2, with 9 bases aligning to TRBD1. The CDR3 is made up of 15 amino acids. The germline CDR1 and CDR2 sequences are SQVTM and ANQGSEA. J lost 5 bases, V lost 6 bases, and 13 bases had no gene match. The CDR3 region has the DNA TGCAGCGTGGCCCCGGGACAGGGTGACCAATATGGCTACACCTTC. Its translation: CSVAPGQGDQYGYTF. Drawing the rest from reference TRBV29-1 and TRBJ1-2, the complete variable domain is SAVISQKPSRDICQRGTSLTIQCQVDSQVTMMFWYRQQPGQSLTLIATANQGSEATYESGFVIDKFPISRPNLTFSTLTVSNMSPEDSSIYLCSVAPGQGDQYGYTFGSGTRLTVV.

As to this clonotype: One end of the junction is discordant with germline, which a read error may explain. DNA of the CDR3: TGTGCCAGCACCCAGGCCACAGATAAGCAGTATTTT. Its protein product is CASTQATDKQYF. V gene TRBV28 combines with J gene TRBJ2-3; D not certain. CDR3 length: 12 amino acids. The germline V gene encodes CDR1 MDHEN and CDR2 SYDVKM.

This clonotype has ten or more counts. The chain has TRBV6-2 or TRBV6-3 and TRBJ2-7, with TRBD2 matching 10 bases. V lost 5 bases, J lost 4 bases, and 2 bases stayed unmatched. The germline CDR1 and CDR2 sequences are MNHEY and SVGEGT. The CDR3 has 13 residues. The DNA of the CDR3 is TGTGCCAGCAGTCGGACTAGCGGATACGAGCAGTACTTC. Amino acids: CASSRTSGYEQYF.

In DNA, the CDR3 is TGCGCCAGCAGCTTGGGGCCTGGGGCCCAGATAATCAACACTGAAGCTTTCTTT. Translation gives CASSLGPGAQIINTEAFF. The gene calls are TRBV5-1 and TRBJ1-1; D perhaps matches TRBD1 (5 bases). CDR3 length equals 18 residues. Trimming took 0 bases from V and 2 from J, leaving 20 bases between them. From germline, CDR1 is SGHRS and CDR2 YFSETQ.

A remark on this clonotype: The junction does not match germline at one end; this may be a read error. The chain joins TRBV15 to TRBJ2-7, with 9 nucleotides matching TRBD1. Germline V gene lookup returns CDR1 LNHNV and CDR2 YYDKDF (reference sequence). The CDR3 sequence is 15 residues long. The CDR3 region has the DNA TGTTCCACCAGCAGAGATGGGACAGGGAACTACGAGCAGTACTTC. Its translation: CSTSRDGTGNYEQYF.

The chain joins TRBV5-1 to TRBJ1-4; 7 positions agree with TRBD1. The CDR3 has 15 residues. Germline V gene lookup returns CDR1 SGHRS and CDR2 YFSETQ. Germline trimming cut 2 bases from V and 0 bases from J; bases unmatched to any gene: 1. CDR3 in amino acids: CASSFTGATNEKLFF. CDR3 sequence (DNA): TGCGCCAGCAGCTTCACAGGGGCAACTAATGAAAAACTGTTTTTT.

This clonotype was seen a handful of times. The chain recombines TRBV12-3 or TRBV12-4 with TRBJ2-5; possibly TRBD1 or TRBD2 for D (5 bases each). The V and J ends lost 8 bases and 2 bases respectively, with 12 bases between them. The CDR3 has 13 amino acids. CDR3 in amino acids: CASASGQQETQYF. The CDR3 nucleotides are TGTGCCAGCGCGTCGGGGCAACAAGAGACCCAGTACTTC.

This clonotype was picked up one time. This could be a read error, since a much larger clone is one nucleotide away. This is likely a read error, given that the CDR3 carries no conserved phenylalanine or tryptophan at its end. The chain links TRBV7-2 to TRBJ2-2; 7 nucleotides agree with TRBD2. The ends lost 5 bases at V and 5 bases at J; junction bases unmatched: 2. CDR1 and CDR2 (germline): SGHTA, FQGNSA. The CDR3 runs to 13 residues. CDR3 sequence: CASSPSGTGELFC. In nucleotides, the CDR3 is TGTGCCAGCAGCCCTAGCGGAACCGGGGAGCTGTTTTGT.

This clonotype turned up a few times. The V call is TRBV14, the J call TRBJ2-5; D not resolved. This CDR3 has 15 residues. From germline, CDR1 is SGHDN and CDR2 FVKESK. V gave up 1 base and J gave up 4 bases, with 13 bases separating them. The CDR3, as DNA: TGTGCCAGCAGCCAAGCCTGGACCGGCACAGAGACCCAGTACTTC. Translated: CASSQAWTGTETQYF.

The rearrangement uses TRBV30 and TRBJ2-3, with 8 bases lining up with TRBD2. Germline-derived CDR1 and CDR2 are GTSNPN and SVGIG (reference sequence). This CDR3 is 15 amino acids long. Trimming at V came to 0 bases and at J to 6 bases, leaving 8 bases not matched to a gene. The CDR3 nucleotides read TGTGCCTGGAGTGTAAGTCAGCGGGGGTCGGATACGCAGTATTTT. It codes for CAWSVSQRGSDTQYF.

This clonotype was counted a single time. It is likely a read error, because the conserved phenylalanine at the end of the CDR3 is missing. The chain carries TRBV4-1 and TRBJ1-3, with unresolved D. Trimming removed 0 bases from V and 0 bases from J, with 9 bases in between. Germline assignment: CDR1 MGHRA and CDR2 YSYEKL. The CDR3 has 16 residues. The CDR3 reads CASSQDNGYSGNTIYL. The CDR3 DNA is TGCGCCAGCAGCCAAGATAACGGATACTCTGGAAACACCATATATTTG.

The V and J genes are TRBV12-3 or TRBV12-4 and TRBJ1-1, with D unclear. V lost 3 bases and J lost 3, with 8 bases in between. This CDR3 spans 13 amino acids. CDR3 sequence: CASSFSQDTEAFF. The CDR3 DNA sequence: TGTGCCAGCAGTTTTTCCCAGGACACTGAAGCTTTCTTT.

With regard to this clonotype: A clone one base away is much larger, so this may be a read error. V usage is TRBV7-8 and J usage is TRBJ1-5, with a tentative D call TRBD1 (6 bases). The germline V gene has CDR1 SGHVS and CDR2 FQNEAQ. The CDR3 contains 15 residues. The CDR3 sequence: CASSPKGGGHQHQHF. The CDR3 bases are TGTGCCAGCAGCCCAAAGGGGGGGGGTCATCAGCACCAGCATTTT.

CDR3 DNA sequence: TGTGCCCTCAGCCTCCAGGGACATAGCAATCAGCCCCAGCATTTT. Its protein product is CALSLQGHSNQPQHF. The chain is built from TRBV7-2 and TRBJ1-5; tentatively, D is TRBD1 (6 bases). The CDR3 loop spans 15 amino acids. V was clipped by 11 bases and J by 0 bases, with 17 bases between them. The V gene's germline CDR1 is SGHTA and CDR2 FQGNSA.

This sequence joins TRBV6-1 and TRBJ2-5; 7 positions agree with TRBD1. The V segment lost 6 bases and the J segment 4 bases; nucleotides outside the gene matches: 8. Germline values: CDR1 MNHNS, CDR2 SASEGT. The CDR3 is 14 amino acids. CDR3: CASRRQGNRETQYF. CDR3 DNA: TGTGCCAGCAGGCGACAGGGAAACCGAGAGACCCAGTACTTC.

This clonotype was recorded a few times. This CDR3 is CASSPITGEQYF. The CDR3, as DNA: TGTGCCAGCAGCCCTATAACAGGGGAGCAGTACTTC. The V call is TRBV5-4, the J call TRBJ2-7, with D tentatively TRBD1 (6 bases). This CDR3 is built from 12 residues. In germline, CDR1 is SGHNT, CDR2 YYREEE (reference sequence). Trimming pared 4 bases from V and 7 bases from J, leaving 12 bases between.